One sample yielded the 7 T cell receptor beta chains listed below, sequenced in a study of cytomegalovirus exposure and HLA in healthy donors. Sequenced by immunoSEQ multiplex PCR; TCRdb stores in-frame clones only, minus some. The sample carries roughly 280,000 clones, around 85% recorded once. The sequenced sample consisted of PBMCs. These receptors all come from a young woman in good health and CMV-seronegative.

V usage is TRBV7-4 and J usage is TRBJ1-2; D is ambiguous. The CDR3 has 13 amino acids. V was pared by 0 bases and J by 4 bases, with 6 bases between. Germline CDR1 is SGHVT and CDR2 is SQSDAQ. The chain's CDR3 is CASSLASCYGYTF. The CDR3 region has the DNA TGTGCCAGCAGCTTAGCAAGCTGCTATGGCTACACCTTC.

V is TRBV4-2 and J is TRBJ2-1, with 7 bases that match TRBD2. The ends lost 4 bases at V and 3 bases at J; junction bases unmatched: 18. Germline V gives CDR1 LGHNA, CDR2 YNFKEQ. The CDR3 spans 19 residues. The CDR3 is CASSLFENIGEGLYNEQFF. CDR3 DNA: TGTGCCAGCAGCCTTTTTGAGAATATCGGGGAGGGCCTCTACAATGAGCAGTTCTTC.

The CDR3 spells CASSTGDRGGPYNEQFF. CDR3 in DNA: TGCGCCAGCAGCACCGGGGACAGGGGCGGCCCCTACAATGAGCAGTTCTTC. The gene calls are TRBV5-1 and TRBJ2-1; 10 bases fit TRBD1. CDR1 and CDR2 from the germline V gene are SGHRS and YFSETQ. CDR3 size: 17 residues. The V and J ends lost 4 bases and 2 bases, in that order; junction bases with no gene match: 9. Variable domain in full (rest from reference TRBV5-1 and TRBJ2-1): KAGVTQTPRYLIKTRGQQVTLSCSPISGHRSVSWYQQTPGQGLQFLFEYFSETQRNKGNFPGRFSGRQFSNSRSEMNVSTLELGDSALYLCASSTGDRGGPYNEQFFGPGTRLTVL.

This rearrangement joins TRBV27 to TRBJ2-1; 7 positions match TRBD1. Germline V gene lookup returns CDR1 MNHEY and CDR2 SMNVEV (reference sequence). This CDR3 is 15 amino acids long. V lost 8 bases to trimming and J lost 9 bases; unmatched junction nucleotides: 16. The CDR3 reads CASGLHRGFNGEQFF. The CDR3 region has the DNA TGTGCCAGCGGGCTACACAGGGGTTTCAATGGTGAGCAGTTCTTC.

This chain joins TRBV14 and TRBJ1-2, with 7 positions matching TRBD1. After removal of 0 bases from V and 8 bases from J, the junction contained 9 bases not matched to a gene. Germline loops: CDR1 SGHDN, CDR2 FVKESK. This CDR3 spans 15 amino acids. CDR3 sequence (DNA): TGTGCCAGCAGCCAAGATAACAACAGGGGTCGAGGCTACACCTTC. It yields the protein CASSQDNNRGRGYTF.

The chain joins TRBV27 to TRBJ2-7; the D gene is possibly TRBD2 (5 bases). The germline V gene has CDR1 MNHEY and CDR2 SMNVEV (reference sequence). V dropped 2 bases and J dropped 7 bases, with 18 bases sitting between them. This CDR3 comprises 15 residues. CDR3 amino acids: CASSLRSPNSGEQYF. The CDR3 DNA reads TGTGCCAGCAGTTTAAGATCGCCGAACTCGGGGGAGCAGTACTTC.

For the CDR3, the DNA is TGCGCCAGCAGCGCCGGGCCTCGGGGTCAGCCCCAGCATTTT. Its translation is CASSAGPRGQPQHF. The chain links TRBV5-1 to TRBJ1-5; D call uncertain. Germline-derived CDR1 and CDR2 are SGHRS and YFSETQ. V was trimmed by 4 bases and J by 6 bases, leaving 14 bases between them. The CDR3 extends over 14 amino acids.